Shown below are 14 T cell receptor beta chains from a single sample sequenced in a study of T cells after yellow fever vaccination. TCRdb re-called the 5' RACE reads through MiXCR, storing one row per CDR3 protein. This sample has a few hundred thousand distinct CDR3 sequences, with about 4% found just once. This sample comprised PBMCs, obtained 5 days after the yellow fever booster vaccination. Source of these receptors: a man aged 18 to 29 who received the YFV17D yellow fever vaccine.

The CDR3 is CSAPMGQTDTQYF. CDR3 sequence (DNA): TGCAGTGCCCCCATGGGACAGACAGATACGCAGTATTTT. J is TRBJ2-3 and V is TRBV20-1, with 7 bases fitting TRBD1. V lost 6 bases to trimming and J lost 3 bases; unmatched junction nucleotides: 6. The CDR3 consists of 13 residues. CDR1 DFQATT and CDR2 SNEGSKA come from the germline V gene (reference sequence).

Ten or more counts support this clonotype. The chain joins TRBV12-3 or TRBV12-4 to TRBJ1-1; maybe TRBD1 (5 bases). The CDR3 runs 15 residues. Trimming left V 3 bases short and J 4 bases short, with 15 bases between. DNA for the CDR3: TGTGCCAGCAGTTTGGGCCTACACGGGGGCACTGAAGCTTTCTTT. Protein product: CASSLGLHGGTEAFF.

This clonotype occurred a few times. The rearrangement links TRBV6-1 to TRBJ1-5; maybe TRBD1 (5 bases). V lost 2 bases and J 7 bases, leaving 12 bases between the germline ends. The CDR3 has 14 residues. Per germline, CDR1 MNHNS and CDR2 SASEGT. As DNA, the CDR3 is TGTGCCAGCAGTGAAAGGGGTGGGGGACAGCCCCAGCATTTT. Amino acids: CASSERGGGQPQHF.

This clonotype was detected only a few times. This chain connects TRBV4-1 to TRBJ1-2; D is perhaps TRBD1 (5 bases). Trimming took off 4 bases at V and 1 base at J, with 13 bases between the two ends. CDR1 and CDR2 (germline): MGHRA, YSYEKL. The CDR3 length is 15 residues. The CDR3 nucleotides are TGCGCCAGCAGCCCGGGACCGATAAGTAACTATGGCTACACCTTC. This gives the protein CASSPGPISNYGYTF.

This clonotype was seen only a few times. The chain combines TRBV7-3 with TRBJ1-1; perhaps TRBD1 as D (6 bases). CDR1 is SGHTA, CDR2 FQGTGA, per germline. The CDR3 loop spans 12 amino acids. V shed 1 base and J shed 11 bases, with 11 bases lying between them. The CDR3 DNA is TGTGCCAGCAGCTTAAGAGGGGGTGAGGCTTTCTTT. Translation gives CASSLRGGEAFF.

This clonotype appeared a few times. The CDR3 reads CASTPGGVSNQPQHF. The DNA of the CDR3 is TGTGCCAGCACGCCCGGGGGAGTGAGCAATCAGCCCCAGCATTTT. The V and J genes are TRBV3-1 and TRBJ1-5; the D gene is possibly TRBD1 (5 bases). Germline CDR1 and CDR2: LGHDT and YNNKEL (reference sequence). The CDR3 extends over 15 amino acids. The V end was cut by 7 bases, the J end by 1 base, with 14 bases between.

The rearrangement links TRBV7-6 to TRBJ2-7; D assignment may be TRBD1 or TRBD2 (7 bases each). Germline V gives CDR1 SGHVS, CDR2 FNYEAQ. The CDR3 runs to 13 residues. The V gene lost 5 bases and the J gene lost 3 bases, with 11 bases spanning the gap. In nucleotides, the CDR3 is TGTGCCAGCAGCCCAGGGGGGGACTACGAGCAGTACTTC. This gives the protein CASSPGGDYEQYF.

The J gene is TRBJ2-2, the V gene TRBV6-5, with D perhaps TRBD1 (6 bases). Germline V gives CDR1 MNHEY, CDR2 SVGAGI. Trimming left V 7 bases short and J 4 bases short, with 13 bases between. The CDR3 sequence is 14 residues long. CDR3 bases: TGTGCCAGCACAAAGGGACACTTCACCGGGGAGCTGTTTTTT. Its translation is CASTKGHFTGELFF.

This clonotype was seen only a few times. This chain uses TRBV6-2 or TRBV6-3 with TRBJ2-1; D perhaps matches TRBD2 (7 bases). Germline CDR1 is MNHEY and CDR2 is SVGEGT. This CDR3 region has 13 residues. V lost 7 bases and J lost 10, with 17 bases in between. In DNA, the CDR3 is TGTGCCAGCACCTCCGGGGGGCGTGGAGAGCAGTTCTTC. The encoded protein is CASTSGGRGEQFF.

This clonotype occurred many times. CDR3 in DNA: TGTGCCAGCAGTTTTTTGGGTTCGGGTACAACCGGGGAGCTGTTTTTT. It is translated as CASSFLGSGTTGELFF. The chain employs TRBV28 and TRBJ2-2; D is ambiguous. The CDR3 length is 16 residues. Germline V CDR1 and CDR2: MDHEN, SYDVKM. V lost 3 bases to trimming and J lost 5 bases, with 16 bases between them.

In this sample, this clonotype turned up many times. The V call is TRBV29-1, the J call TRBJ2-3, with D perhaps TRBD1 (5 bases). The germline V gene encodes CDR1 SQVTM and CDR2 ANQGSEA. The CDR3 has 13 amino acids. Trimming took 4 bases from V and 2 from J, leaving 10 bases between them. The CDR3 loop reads CSVVKQDTDTQYF. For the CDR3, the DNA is TGCAGCGTTGTCAAACAGGACACAGATACGCAGTATTTT.

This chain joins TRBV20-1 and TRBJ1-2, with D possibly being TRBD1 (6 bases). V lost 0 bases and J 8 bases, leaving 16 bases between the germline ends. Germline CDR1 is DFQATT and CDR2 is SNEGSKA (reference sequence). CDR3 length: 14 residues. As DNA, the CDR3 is TGCAGTGCTAGAGATCCCTTGGGGGCTGAGGGCTACACCTTC. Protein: CSARDPLGAEGYTF.

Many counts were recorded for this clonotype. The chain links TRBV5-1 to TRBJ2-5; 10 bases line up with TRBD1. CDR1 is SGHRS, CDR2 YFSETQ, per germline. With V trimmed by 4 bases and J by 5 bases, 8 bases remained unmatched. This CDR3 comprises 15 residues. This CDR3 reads CASSPRDRGEETQYF. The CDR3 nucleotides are TGCGCCAGCAGCCCCCGGGACAGGGGTGAGGAGACCCAGTACTTC.

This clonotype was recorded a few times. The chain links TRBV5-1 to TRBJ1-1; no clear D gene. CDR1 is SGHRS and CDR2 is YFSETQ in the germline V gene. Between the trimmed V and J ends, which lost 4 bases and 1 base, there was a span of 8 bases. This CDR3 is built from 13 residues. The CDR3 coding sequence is TGCGCCAGCAGCGCCCCCAGGAACACTGAAGCTTTCTTT. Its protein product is CASSAPRNTEAFF.